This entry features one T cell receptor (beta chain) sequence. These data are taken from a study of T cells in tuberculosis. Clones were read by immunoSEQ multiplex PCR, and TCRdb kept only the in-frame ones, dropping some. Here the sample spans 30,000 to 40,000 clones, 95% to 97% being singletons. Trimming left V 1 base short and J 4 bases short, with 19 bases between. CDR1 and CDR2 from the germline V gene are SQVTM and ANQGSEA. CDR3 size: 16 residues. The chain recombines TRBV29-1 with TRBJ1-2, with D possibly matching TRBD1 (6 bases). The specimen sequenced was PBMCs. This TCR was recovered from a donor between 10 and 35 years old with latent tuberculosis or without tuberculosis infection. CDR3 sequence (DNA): TGCAGCGTTGAAGCCTCCCGTGGGCAGGGGACCTATGGCTACACCTTC. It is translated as CSVEASRGQGTYGYTF.